This TCR beta chain came from a study of tumour-infiltrating T cells in Burkitt lymphoma. Background on the study: Productive clonality predicted overall and progression-free survival.

Libraries were prepared by immunoSEQ multiplex PCR; TCRdb keeps only in-frame clonotypes and omits some of them. The sample comprises 6,000 to 8,500 clones, over 60% of which are singletons, and about 37% rests with the top ten. This clone is categorized as medium-sized. Germline CDR1 is MNHNS and CDR2 is SASEGT. V lost 4 bases to trimming and J lost 4 bases, with 18 bases between them. The CDR3 sequence is 16 residues long. The specimen was tumor tissue. V is TRBV6-1 and J is TRBJ2-3; D remains unclear. This TCR was sampled from a human donor with diffuse large B-cell lymphoma. CDR3 coding DNA: TGTGCCAGCAGTGGAGTCGGCCTCTTGGTGGCAGATACGCAGTATTTT. Amino acids: CASSGVGLLVADTQYF.